These 28 T cell receptor beta chains came from one sample sequenced in a study of Tregs in tolerant kidney transplant recipients. Profiling relied on immunoSEQ multiplex PCR, and the TCRdb table lists in-frame clones only, not all of them. The sample totals about 52,000 clones. The specimen was CD4+ T cells from blood, collected before the transplant. Source of these receptors: a human donor who received a combined kidney and bone marrow transplant.

As for this clone: The CDR3 end lies 3 residues beyond the end of the read and is filled in from the germline J gene. The rearrangement links TRBV5-1 to TRBJ2-3; D unclear. Per the germline V gene, CDR1 is SGHRS and CDR2 is YFSETQ. The CDR3 runs 16 residues. Trimming took off 0 bases at V and 4 bases at J, with 15 bases between the two ends. The CDR3 bases that were read are TGCGCCAGCAGCTTGGGGCACACGAGAACCGCAGATACG. Protein: CASSLGHTRTADT. The whole CDR3 reads CASSLGHTRTADTQYF.

Turning to this clone: The CDR3 end lies 3 residues beyond the end of the read and is filled in from the germline J gene. The chain uses TRBV19 and TRBJ2-6; D is ambiguous. Germline V gives CDR1 LNHDA, CDR2 SQIVND (reference sequence). The V end lost 11 bases, the J end lost 1 base, and 9 bases lay between the germline ends. This CDR3 contains 13 residues. The sequenced CDR3 bases are TGTGCCGGAAGTACGTCTGGGGCCAACGTC. This gives the protein CAGSTSGANV. The whole CDR3 sequence reads CAGSTSGANVLTF.

Notes on this clone: The DNA ends 3 residues before the CDR3 does, and the rest of the CDR3 is filled in from the germline J gene. V usage is TRBV7-7 and J usage is TRBJ2-5; TRBD2 agrees at 7 bases. CDR3 length: 14 residues. V lost 1 base to trimming and J lost 5 bases; unmatched junction nucleotides: 4. Germline loops: CDR1 SSHAT, CDR2 FNYEAQ (reference sequence). Here the CDR3 reads CASSLVTAGETQYF. The sequenced CDR3 bases are TGTGCCAGCAGCTTAGTTACAGCGGGGGAGACC.

Points on this clone: The DNA ends 3 residues before the CDR3 does, and the rest of the CDR3 is filled in from the germline J gene. The chain recombines TRBV2 with TRBJ1-2; perhaps TRBD1 as D (5 bases). CDR3 length equals 12 residues. Germline CDR1 SNHLY, CDR2 FYNNEI. The V end was cut by 5 bases, the J end by 2 bases, with 6 bases between. CDR3 region: CASSRQNYGYTF. Incomplete CDR3 DNA: TGTGCCAGCAGTAGACAGAACTATGGC.

Concerning this clone: The read comes to an end 3 residues before the CDR3 does, leaving the germline J gene to fill in the end. This chain links TRBV5-6 with TRBJ1-5; no reliable D call. The CDR3 runs to 15 residues. V lost 0 bases, J lost 6 bases, and 13 bases lay in between. Germline values: CDR1 SGHDT, CDR2 YYEEEE. Partial CDR3 DNA: TGTGCCAGCAGCTTGGGGCGGTCTTCTTCTCAGCCC. Amino acid sequence: CASSLGRSSSQP. The entire CDR3 protein reads CASSLGRSSSQPQHF.

Of note for this clone: The read finishes 3 residues shy of the CDR3 end, and the germline J gene is used to complete it. The rearrangement uses TRBV18 and TRBJ1-1; TRBD1 matches at 7 bases. Trimming at V came to 2 bases and at J to 0 bases, leaving 9 bases not matched to a gene. The CDR3 covers 17 residues. From germline, CDR1 is KGHSH and CDR2 LQKENI. The CDR3 sequence is CASSPRGQALLNTEAFF. CDR3 DNA, as far as it was read: TGTGCCAGCTCACCAAGAGGACAGGCGCTTCTGAACACTGAA.

Incomplete CDR3 DNA: TGTGCCAGTAGTACCGGGACAGCAGGCAACTATGGC. Translating it yields CASSTGTAGNYG. The whole CDR3 sequence is CASSTGTAGNYGYTF. The V and J genes are TRBV19 and TRBJ1-2, with 7 bases lining up with TRBD1. The read halts 3 residues ahead of the CDR3 end, with the missing end drawn from the germline J gene. CDR3 length: 15 amino acids. CDR1 is LNHDA, CDR2 SQIVND, per germline (reference sequence). With V trimmed by 4 bases and J by 2 bases, 7 bases remained unmatched.

Note on this clone: The read falls 3 residues short of the CDR3 end, and the missing part is taken from the germline J gene. The chain couples TRBV7-2 to TRBJ1-1; 7 bases are a match to TRBD1. The CDR3 extends over 14 amino acids. CDR1 and CDR2 from the germline V gene are SGHTA and FQGNSA. J was trimmed by 2 bases and V by 5 bases; bases with no gene match: 5. The DNA read from the CDR3 is TGTGCCAGCAGCGGCGGGACAGTAAACACTGAA. This encodes CASSGGTVNTE. The whole CDR3 is CASSGGTVNTEAFF.

A word on this clone: The CDR3 extends 3 residues past the end of the read, so its final part is completed from the germline J gene. This sequence joins TRBV5-6 and TRBJ2-7; the match to TRBD1 covers 7 bases. V shed 1 base and J 3 bases; nucleotides not matched to a gene: 7. The CDR3 is 15 residues long. CDR1 is SGHDT and CDR2 is YYEEEE in the germline V gene. CDR3 protein: CASSLSGTAFYEQYF. The CDR3 DNA, read in part, is TGTGCCAGCAGCTTGTCAGGGACAGCCTTCTACGAG. Full variable domain (rest looked up from reference TRBV5-6 and TRBJ2-7): DAGVTQSPTHLIKTRGQQVTLRCSPKSGHDTVSWYQQALGQGPQFIFQYYEEEERQRGNFPDRFSGHQFPNYSSELNVNALLLGDSALYLCASSLSGTAFYEQYFGPGTRLTVT.

A remark on this clone: The DNA ends 3 residues before the CDR3 does, and the rest of the CDR3 is filled in from the germline J gene. The chain links TRBV18 to TRBJ2-3, with TRBD2 matching 10 bases. The J segment lost 0 bases and the V segment lost 3 bases, leaving 18 bases of the junction unmatched. The CDR3 runs to 21 residues. Germline V lookup: CDR1 KGHSH, CDR2 LQKENI. The DNA read from the CDR3 is TGTGCCAGCTCACCCAGTCAGAAGCGGGGGGGCTTTTCTTTTAGCACAGATACG. Protein: CASSPSQKRGGFSFSTDT. The CDR3 as a whole reads CASSPSQKRGGFSFSTDTQYF.

For this clone: The read stops 3 residues short of the end of the CDR3; the missing end is completed from the germline J gene. The chain is built from TRBV6-2 or TRBV6-3 and TRBJ1-5, with 10 bases lining up with TRBD1. Germline trimming cut 6 bases from V and 1 base from J; bases unmatched to any gene: 9. The CDR3 runs to 17 residues. From germline, CDR1 is MNHEY and CDR2 SVGEGT. Partial CDR3 DNA: TGTGCCAGCAGCCCGACAGGGGGCGCGGTGAGCAATCAGCCC. Translated: CASSPTGGAVSNQP. The CDR3 as a whole reads CASSPTGGAVSNQPQHF.

A note on this clone: The CDR3 is cut off 3 residues early in the read; its end comes from the germline J gene. The chain employs TRBV7-2 and TRBJ2-5; 11 nucleotides agree with TRBD2. The CDR3 totals 15 residues. Trimming at V came to 5 bases and at J to 2 bases, leaving 4 bases not matched to a gene. CDR1 is SGHTA, CDR2 FQGNSA, per germline. The sequenced part of the CDR3 DNA is TGTGCCAGCAGCACCAGACTAGCGGGGCAAGAGACC. This sequence encodes CASSTRLAGQET. The entire CDR3 protein reads CASSTRLAGQETQYF.

On this clone: The junction departs from the called germline gene at one end, perhaps through a read error. The sequenced fragment ends 3 residues before the CDR3 boundary, so the rest is inferred from the germline J gene. V and J are TRBV4-2 and TRBJ2-6; D is possibly TRBD1 (6 bases). Per germline, CDR1 LGHNA and CDR2 YNFKEQ. This CDR3 is built from 18 residues. CDR3 DNA, as far as it was read: TGCGCCAGCAGCCAGACTCCTAAAACAGGGCTGATTAACAACGTC. Its protein product is CASSQTPKTGLINNV. In full, the CDR3 reads CASSQTPKTGLINNVLTF.

For this clone: The DNA ends 3 residues before the CDR3 does, and the rest of the CDR3 is filled in from the germline J gene. The rearrangement links TRBV20-1 to TRBJ1-1; 7 bases are shared with TRBD1. Germline CDR1 reads DFQATT; CDR2 reads SNEGSKA (reference sequence). CDR3 size: 14 residues. V trimming: 5 bases; J trimming: 0 bases; junction bases outside the gene matches: 6. CDR3 loop: CSASKGALNTEAFF. The DNA read from the CDR3 is TGCAGTGCTTCCAAGGGGGCTTTGAACACTGAA.

Notes on this clone: Sequence at one end of the junction differs from germline and may be a read error. The covered CDR3 bases are TGCGCCAGCAGTACCCAGGGCACCGGAGGGGGAGACACTGAA. Amino acid sequence: CASSTQGTGGGDTE. The whole CDR3 protein is CASSTQGTGGGDTEAFF. The V gene is TRBV4-2, the J gene TRBJ1-1, with a possible D match to TRBD1 (6 bases). The read terminates 3 residues ahead of where the CDR3 ends, so the germline J gene completes it. Germline V gene sequence: CDR1 LGHNA, CDR2 YNFKEQ. This CDR3 has 17 residues.

Regarding this clone: The missing CDR3 end, 3 residues past where the read stops, is filled in from the germline J gene. The chain recombines TRBV7-9 with TRBJ2-7; D perhaps matches TRBD1 (5 bases). Per germline, CDR1 SEHNR and CDR2 FQNEAQ (reference sequence). V was clipped by 1 base and J by 0 bases, with 7 bases between them. The CDR3 consists of 14 residues. The CDR3 sequence is CASSLGQSSYEQYF. The CDR3 bases that were read are TGTGCCAGCAGCTTAGGACAGAGCTCCTACGAG.

The part of the CDR3 DNA that was read is TGCGCCAGCAGCGCGGGACAGAATAATCAGCCC. Protein product: CASSAGQNNQP. The whole CDR3 protein is CASSAGQNNQPQHF. The chain joins TRBV5-1 to TRBJ1-5, with 7 bases aligning to TRBD1. The read halts 3 residues ahead of the CDR3 end, with the missing end drawn from the germline J gene. V shed 4 bases and J 4 bases; nucleotides not matched to a gene: 5. CDR3 length equals 14 residues. CDR1 SGHRS and CDR2 YFSETQ come from the germline V gene.

A remark on this clone: Read coverage stops 3 residues before the CDR3 terminus; the germline J gene supplies the remainder. This chain joins TRBV5-1 and TRBJ1-2; a weak D match, TRBD1 (5 bases). Trimming left V 4 bases short and J 0 bases short, with 13 bases between. CDR3 size: 15 residues. The V gene's germline CDR1 is SGHRS and CDR2 YFSETQ. Incomplete CDR3 DNA: TGCGCCAGCAGCCAGACGGGGGAAGCTAACTATGGC. Translation: CASSQTGEANYG. The full CDR3 is CASSQTGEANYGYTF.

The CDR3 loop is CASSLADRGGTEAFF. Partial CDR3 DNA: TGTGCCAGCAGCTTGGCCGACAGGGGTGGCACTGAA. The chain joins TRBV5-5 to TRBJ1-1, with 8 bases lining up with TRBD1. The read is 3 residues too short to cover the CDR3 end, so that end is filled in from the germline J gene. Looked up from germline, CDR1 is SGHKS and CDR2 is YYEKEE (reference sequence). The CDR3 is 15 residues long. J was trimmed by 4 bases and V by 0 bases; bases with no gene match: 5.

In the case of this clone: The CDR3 end is not reached by the read, which stops 3 residues before it; the germline J gene fills it in. The rearrangement uses TRBV7-2 and TRBJ1-3, with D unclear. CDR3 length equals 14 residues. CDR1 and CDR2 from the germline V gene are SGHTA and FQGNSA. V was clipped by 4 bases and J by 0 bases, with 7 bases between them. The CDR3 here is CASSSEYSGNTIYF. CDR3 DNA (partial): TGTGCCAGCAGCTCAGAGTACTCTGGAAACACC.

A remark on this clone: Read coverage stops 3 residues before the CDR3 terminus; the germline J gene supplies the remainder. The rearrangement uses TRBV30 and TRBJ2-1; D is undetermined. The V gene's germline CDR1 is GTSNPN and CDR2 SVGIG (reference sequence). CDR3 length: 13 amino acids. V was shortened by 0 bases and J by 8 bases, with 11 bases between the two germline ends. The sequenced CDR3 bases are TGTGCCTGGAGTGTCGATAGACTCGATGAG. This gives the protein CAWSVDRLDE. The CDR3 reads in full as CAWSVDRLDEQFF.

To note about this clone: The read falls 3 residues short of the CDR3 end, and the missing part is taken from the germline J gene. V gene TRBV30 combines with J gene TRBJ2-7, with D unclear. This CDR3 region has 14 residues. The germline gives CDR1 GTSNPN, CDR2 SVGIG (reference sequence). The V end lost 0 bases, the J end lost 1 base, and 10 bases lay between the germline ends. Incomplete CDR3 DNA: TGTGCCTGGAGTGTACTGTCTGATTCCTACGAG. It codes for CAWSVLSDSYE. The full CDR3 sequence reads CAWSVLSDSYEQYF.

Remarks on this clone: The missing CDR3 end, 3 residues past where the read stops, is filled in from the germline J gene. This rearrangement joins TRBV11-2 to TRBJ2-1, with a possible D match to TRBD2 (5 bases). CDR3 length equals 12 residues. Deletions cut 5 bases from V and 8 bases from J, with 10 bases between. The V gene's germline CDR1 is SGHAT and CDR2 FQNNGV. This chain's CDR3 is CASSRGRDEQFF. CDR3 bases read: TGTGCCAGCAGCCGAGGGCGGGATGAG.

With regard to this clone: The CDR3 end is not reached by the read, which stops 3 residues before it; the germline J gene fills it in. The rearrangement joins TRBV6-2 or TRBV6-3 to TRBJ1-2; 12 bases align to TRBD1. This CDR3 is 16 amino acids long. Trimming cost V 8 bases and J 3 bases; bases outside gene matches: 10. Germline values: CDR1 MNHEY, CDR2 SVGEGT. The CDR3 is CASSRLGTGGDYGYTF. The sequenced part of the CDR3 DNA is TGTGCCAGCTCCCGGCTCGGGACAGGGGGCGACTATGGC.

With respect to this clone: The read terminates 3 residues ahead of where the CDR3 ends, so the germline J gene completes it. The chain carries TRBV19 and TRBJ2-5, with TRBD1 matching over 10 bases. J gave up 5 bases and V 7 bases, and 10 bases lay outside the gene matches. Germline loops: CDR1 LNHDA, CDR2 SQIVND (reference sequence). This CDR3 is 15 amino acids long. Here the CDR3 reads CASTARQGALETQYF. The covered CDR3 bases are TGTGCCAGTACCGCGAGACAGGGGGCGTTGGAGACC.

To note about this clone: Sequence at one end of the junction differs from germline and may be a read error. The sequence runs out 3 residues before the end of the CDR3; the remainder is reconstructed from the germline J gene. The chain couples TRBV5-1 to TRBJ2-2; perhaps TRBD1 as D (6 bases). From germline, CDR1 is SGHRS and CDR2 YFSETQ. This CDR3 contains 15 residues. CDR3 DNA, as far as it was read: TGCGCCAGCAGCTGGACGGACAGAAACACTGGGGAG. Encoded protein: CASSWTDRNTGE. The full CDR3 sequence reads CASSWTDRNTGELFF.

Turning to this clone: The read ends 3 residues before the CDR3 terminus; that terminus is restored from the germline J gene. This chain uses TRBV5-1 with TRBJ1-4; 10 bases align to TRBD1. CDR1 is SGHRS and CDR2 is YFSETQ in the germline V gene. The CDR3 is made up of 15 amino acids. J was trimmed by 7 bases and V by 4 bases; bases with no gene match: 7. The covered CDR3 bases are TGCGCCAGCAGCGCATCCGGGACAGGGGTTGAAAAA. This sequence encodes CASSASGTGVEK. The entire CDR3 sequence reads CASSASGTGVEKLFF.

Partial CDR3 DNA: TGTGCCAGTAGTATGACAGGGGCCTACACTGAA. Its translation is CASSMTGAYTE. In full, the CDR3 reads CASSMTGAYTEAFF. The rearrangement uses TRBV19 and TRBJ1-1, with TRBD1 matching over 8 bases. The DNA ends 3 residues before the CDR3 does, and the rest of the CDR3 is filled in from the germline J gene. The J segment lost 3 bases and the V segment lost 3 bases, leaving 3 bases of the junction unmatched. CDR1 is LNHDA and CDR2 is SQIVND in the germline V gene (reference sequence). This CDR3 contains 14 residues.